This entry describes one TCR beta chain. Antigen specificity is unknown. This entry is derived from a study of cytomegalovirus exposure and HLA in healthy donors. Researchers ran the PCR with 60 Vbeta and 13 Jbeta primers. Only in-frame clones appear in the TCRdb table, and some are missing; sequencing was by immunoSEQ multiplex PCR. The repertoire holds about 100,000 clones, around 75% seen once, with 13% to 15% in the top ten. Overall study results and limits: A list of 150 or so TCR beta chains associated with cytomegalovirus was given.

Donors consisted of healthy bone marrow donors. Germline V gene sequence: CDR1 MNHNS, CDR2 SASEGT. The V end lost 7 bases, the J end lost 4 bases, and 10 bases lay between the germline ends. This CDR3 has 13 residues. The receptor's source is a male donor in good health and CMV-seropositive. Sequenced input: PBMCs. This sequence joins TRBV6-1 and TRBJ1-4, with D possibly being TRBD1 (5 bases). CDR3 coding DNA: TGTGCCAGCACCAGGGCGGTTAATGAAAAACTGTTTTTT. Translation: CASTRAVNEKLFF.